This T cell receptor beta chain was sequenced in a study of shared clonotypes between healthy human individuals. General study results and limits: Only blood was sampled; tissue repertoires likely differ. The genetic and exposure-history diversity represented was limited by few donors. Generation of non-shared clonotypes was less probable than generation of clonotypes shared by all four donors.

Trimming took off 7 bases at V and 4 bases at J, with 16 bases between the two ends. Germline V gene sequence: CDR1 SQVTM, CDR2 ANQGSEA. The CDR3 is 14 amino acids. The method was immunoSEQ multiplex PCR; TCRdb's version includes in-frame clones alone and lacks a portion of them. This sample yields about 2 million clones, of which less than 95% are seen a single time; 0.85% to 1.3% belongs to the top ten. The naive CD8 fraction comprised CD45RO-negative cells positively selected for CCR7 and excluded terminally differentiated effector memory CD45RA+ cells. Comments on this clone: Its specificity is unknown.

The clonotype was recovered from a man aged 18 to 29 in good health. Material for sequencing was naive CD8+ T cells sorted from blood. The rearrangement links TRBV29-1 to TRBJ2-2, with unresolved D. The CDR3 DNA is TGCAGCGCCATGGGGTGGCAGATCACCGGGGAGCTGTTTTTT. This translates into CSAMGWQITGELFF.